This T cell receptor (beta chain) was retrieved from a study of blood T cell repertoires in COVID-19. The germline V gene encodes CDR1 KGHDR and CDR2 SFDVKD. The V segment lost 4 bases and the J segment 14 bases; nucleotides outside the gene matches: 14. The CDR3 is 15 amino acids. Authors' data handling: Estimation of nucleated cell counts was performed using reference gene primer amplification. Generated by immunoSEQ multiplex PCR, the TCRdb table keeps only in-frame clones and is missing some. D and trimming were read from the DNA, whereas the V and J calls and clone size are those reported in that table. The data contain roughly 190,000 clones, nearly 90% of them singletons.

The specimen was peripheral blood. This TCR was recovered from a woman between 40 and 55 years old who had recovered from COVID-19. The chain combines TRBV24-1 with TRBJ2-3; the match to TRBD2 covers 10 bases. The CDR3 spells CATSDRAGLAPVSYF. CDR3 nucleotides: TGTGCCACCAGTGACCGTGCGGGACTAGCGCCAGTGTCGTATTTT.